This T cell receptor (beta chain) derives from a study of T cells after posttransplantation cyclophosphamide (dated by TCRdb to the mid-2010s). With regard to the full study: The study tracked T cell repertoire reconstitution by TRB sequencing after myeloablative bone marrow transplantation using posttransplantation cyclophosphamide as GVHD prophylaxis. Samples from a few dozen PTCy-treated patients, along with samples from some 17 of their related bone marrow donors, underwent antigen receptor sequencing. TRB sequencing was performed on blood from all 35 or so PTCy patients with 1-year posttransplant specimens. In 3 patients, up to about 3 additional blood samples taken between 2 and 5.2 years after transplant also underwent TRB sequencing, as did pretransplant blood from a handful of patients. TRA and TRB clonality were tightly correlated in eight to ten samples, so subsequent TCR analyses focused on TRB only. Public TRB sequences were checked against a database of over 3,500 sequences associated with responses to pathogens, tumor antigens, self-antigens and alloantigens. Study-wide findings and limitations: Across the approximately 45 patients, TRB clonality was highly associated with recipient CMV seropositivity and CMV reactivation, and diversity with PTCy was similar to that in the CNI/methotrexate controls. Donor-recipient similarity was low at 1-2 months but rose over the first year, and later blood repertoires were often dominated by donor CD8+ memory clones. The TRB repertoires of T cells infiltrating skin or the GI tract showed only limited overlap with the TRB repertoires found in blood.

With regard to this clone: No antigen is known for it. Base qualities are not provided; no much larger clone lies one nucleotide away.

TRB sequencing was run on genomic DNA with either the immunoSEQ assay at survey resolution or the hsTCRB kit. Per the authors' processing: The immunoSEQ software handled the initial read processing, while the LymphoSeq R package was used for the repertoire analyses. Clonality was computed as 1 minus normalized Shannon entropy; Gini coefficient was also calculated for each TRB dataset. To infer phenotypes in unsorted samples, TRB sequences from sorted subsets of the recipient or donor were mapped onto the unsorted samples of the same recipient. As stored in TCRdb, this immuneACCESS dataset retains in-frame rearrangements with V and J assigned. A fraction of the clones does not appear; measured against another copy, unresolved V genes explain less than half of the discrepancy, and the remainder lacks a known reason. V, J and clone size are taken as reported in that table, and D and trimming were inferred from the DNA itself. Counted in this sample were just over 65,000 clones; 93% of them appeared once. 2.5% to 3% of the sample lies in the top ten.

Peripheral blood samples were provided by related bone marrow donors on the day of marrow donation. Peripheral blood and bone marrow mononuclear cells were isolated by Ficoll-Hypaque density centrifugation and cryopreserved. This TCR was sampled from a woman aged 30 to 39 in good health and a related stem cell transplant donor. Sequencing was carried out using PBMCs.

The CDR3 amino acid sequence is: CSVLGVNEQYF. The bases read TGCAGCGTTCTGGGCGTTAACGAGCAGTACTTC. The V and J genes are TRBV29-1 and TRBJ2-7, with no D gene named confidently. CDR1 and CDR2, per the germline V gene, are SQVTM and ANQGSEA. The CDR3 holds 11 amino acids from the cysteine to the phenylalanine. Solely the CDR3 DNA is kept, with 33 bases framed from the first base. V and J are truncated by 5 bases and 5 bases respectively, leaving an intervening sequence of 10 bases.